This TCR beta chain stems from a study of cytomegalovirus exposure and HLA in healthy donors. This CDR3 is built from 15 residues. The germline V gene has CDR1 SGHAT and CDR2 FQNNGV. V was clipped by 0 bases and J by 0 bases, with 9 bases between them. With 60 Vbeta and 13 Jbeta primers, the PCR was carried out. Profiling relied on immunoSEQ multiplex PCR, and the TCRdb table lists in-frame clones only, not all of them. The sample has about 140,000 clones; 70% to 75% are singletons. Concerning this clone itself: Its antigen is unidentified.

General study points: Some highly shared sequence variants likely arose as a pipeline artifact. A previous analysis found most TCR beta V segments productive roughly 90% or roughly 30% of the time.

This chain joins TRBV11-2 and TRBJ2-7, with D perhaps TRBD2 (5 bases). The receptor was derived from a human donor in good health. The sample was PBMCs. As DNA, the CDR3 is TGTGCCAGCAGCTTAGATGAGGGAACCTCCTACGAGCAGTACTTC. Translation gives CASSLDEGTSYEQYF.